The sequence of this TCR beta chain was determined in a study of CD8 T cells in Susac syndrome. General study points: Only a relatively small number of individuals were included in the TCR sequencing and HLA analysis.

In regard to this clonotype: The antigen remains undetermined.

Trimming at V came to 11 bases and at J to 7 bases, leaving 8 bases not matched to a gene. This CDR3 has 13 amino acids. An input of about 0.5 to 1 ug of RNA was subjected to reverse transcription using random hexamers. Multiplex immunoSEQ PCR targeted 54 Vbeta and 13 Jbeta TCR beta segments. Via MiXCR, TCRdb re-called the immunoSEQ multiplex PCR reads, giving one row per CDR3 protein. This sample has just over 150,000 distinct CDR3 sequences, with 90% to 95% found just once. Negative isolation was used for CD8+ and CD4+ T cells and FACS enrichment for TEMRA cells. The rearrangement links TRBV23-1 to TRBJ1-6; 7 nucleotides line up with TRBD1. TRBV23-1 is filed as an ORF, its function uncertain. The TCR comes from a human donor with multiple sclerosis. Sample: CD8+ T cells from PBMCs. The CDR3 DNA reads as TGCGCCCCCCCGGGACAGCAAAATTCACCCCTCCACTTT. As protein: CAPPGQQNSPLHF.